The 24 T cell receptor beta chains given below trace back to one sample, sequenced in a study of blood T cell repertoires in COVID-19 (dated by TCRdb to about 2020). The library was built by means of the immunoSEQ multiplex PCR assay. Sourced from immuneACCESS, this table was stored by TCRdb with only in-frame sequences that have V and J called. A share of the clones is absent; for the studies checked, an unresolved V gene accounts for under half, and the remainder has no known explanation. The sample table records around 170,000 clones; roughly nine tenths of these occur just once. Jointly, the top ten make up approximately 2% of the sample. The specimen was peripheral blood. Receptor source: a young man who had recovered from COVID-19.

The chain uses TRBV19 and TRBJ2-3, with 7 bases matching TRBD1. This CDR3 is built from 14 residues. CDR1 LNHDA and CDR2 SQIVND come from the germline V gene (reference sequence). J was trimmed by 5 bases and V by 3 bases; bases with no gene match: 5. The CDR3 loop is CASSIVAGGDTQYF. Here the CDR3 DNA reads TGTGCCAGTAGTATCGTGGCAGGGGGAGATACGCAGTATTTT.

This chain uses TRBV11-1 with TRBJ1-1; D might be TRBD1 (6 bases). The CDR3 runs to 16 residues. V was trimmed by 4 bases and J by 5 bases, leaving 20 bases between them. Germline CDR1 is SGHAT and CDR2 is FQDESV (reference sequence). DNA of the CDR3: TGTGCCAGCAGCTCGGCCGATTTAACAGGGCGGACTGAAGCTTTCTTT. It translates to CASSSADLTGRTEAFF.

The chain uses TRBV5-8 and TRBJ1-1, with 11 bases fitting TRBD1. This CDR3 contains 16 residues. The J segment lost 0 bases and the V segment lost 4 bases, leaving 5 bases of the junction unmatched. Germline V gives CDR1 SGHTS, CDR2 YDEGEE. CDR3 in DNA: TGTGCCAGCAGCCAGGACAGGGGGCTCCTGAACACTGAAGCTTTCTTT. Translated, it gives CASSQDRGLLNTEAFF.

The V and J genes are TRBV28 and TRBJ1-2, with 11 bases aligning to TRBD1. The CDR3 consists of 13 residues. With V trimmed by 10 bases and J by 4 bases, 5 bases remained unmatched. CDR1 and CDR2 (germline): MDHEN, SYDVKM. Here the CDR3 reads CATRTGGSYGYTF. The CDR3 region has the DNA TGTGCCACAAGGACAGGGGGCTCCTATGGCTACACCTTC.

The CDR3: CASTTGSVGTEAFF. The CDR3, as DNA: TGTGCCAGTACAACAGGGTCCGTCGGCACTGAAGCTTTCTTT. The genes are TRBV6-6 and TRBJ1-1; TRBD1 might be the D (6 bases). Germline values: CDR1 MNHNY, CDR2 SVGAGI (reference sequence). There are 14 residues in the CDR3. V shed 9 bases and J shed 4 bases, with 18 bases lying between them.

The V and J genes are TRBV6-6 and TRBJ2-7; D is possibly TRBD1 (6 bases). Trimming cost V 6 bases and J 4 bases, with 22 bases left between them. Germline V CDR1 and CDR2: MNHNY, SVGAGI (reference sequence). The CDR3 loop spans 16 amino acids. This chain's CDR3 is CASRFDPRGGGYEQYF. The CDR3 nucleotides read TGTGCCAGCAGATTCGACCCCAGGGGCGGTGGGTACGAGCAGTACTTC.

The rearrangement uses TRBV2 and TRBJ2-1; D is possibly TRBD2 (6 bases). Trimming left V 6 bases short and J 0 bases short, with 12 bases between. CDR3 length: 15 amino acids. CDR1 SNHLY and CDR2 FYNNEI come from the germline V gene. The CDR3 loop is CASSGGKSSYNEQFF. The CDR3 coding sequence is TGTGCCAGCAGCGGCGGGAAGAGCTCCTACAATGAGCAGTTCTTC.

The V call is TRBV4-3, the J call TRBJ2-7, with D possibly TRBD1 on 6 matching bases. The V end lost 4 bases, the J end lost 3 bases, and 13 bases lay between the germline ends. The CDR3 extends over 14 amino acids. Germline V gene sequence: CDR1 LGHNA, CDR2 YSLEER. The CDR3 loop is CASSPTGGGYEQYF. In DNA, the CDR3 is TGCGCCAGCAGCCCGACAGGAGGTGGCTACGAGCAGTACTTC.

The rearrangement joins TRBV16 to TRBJ1-5, with D perhaps TRBD1 (5 bases). V lost 4 bases to trimming and J lost 6 bases, with 16 bases between them. CDR3 size: 15 residues. Germline V gene sequence: CDR1 KGHSY, CDR2 FQNENV. CDR3 in amino acids: CASSPAGGDRQPQHF. The CDR3 DNA follows: TGTGCCAGCAGCCCCGCGGGCGGGGACCGTCAGCCCCAGCATTTT. The variable domain in full, completed from reference TRBV16 and TRBJ1-5, reads GEEVAQTPKHLVRGEGQKAKLYCAPIKGHSYVFWYQQVLKNEFKFLISFQNENVFDETGMPKERFSAKCLPNSPCSLEIQATKLEDSAVYFCASSPAGGDRQPQHFGDGTRLSIL.

In this sample, this clone turned up a few times. This chain links TRBV12-5 with TRBJ1-1; 7 nucleotides line up with TRBD1. Germline V gene sequence: CDR1 LGHNT, CDR2 FRNRAP. The CDR3 is 17 amino acids. The J segment lost 0 bases and the V segment lost 1 base, leaving 8 bases of the junction unmatched. CDR3 DNA: TGTGCTAGTGGTTTGGCTCCTGGGACAGCCTTGAACACTGAAGCTTTCTTT. Translation: CASGLAPGTALNTEAFF. Looking up the rest from reference TRBV12-5 and TRBJ1-1 gives the full variable domain: DARVTQTPRHKVTEMGQEVTMRCQPILGHNTVFWYRQTMMQGLELLAYFRNRAPLDDSGMPKDRFSAEMPDATLATLKIQPSEPRDSAVYFCASGLAPGTALNTEAFFGQGTRLTVV.

V usage is TRBV5-1 and J usage is TRBJ1-6, with 9 bases identical to TRBD1. Germline V gene sequence: CDR1 SGHRS, CDR2 YFSETQ. The V gene end was trimmed by 1 base and the J gene end by 7 bases; junction bases not matched to a gene: 6. CDR3 length: 16 residues. Here the CDR3 reads CASSLTGGGHNSPLHF. The CDR3 coding sequence is TGCGCCAGCAGCTTGACAGGGGGCGGGCACAATTCACCCCTCCACTTT.

This clone was seen only once. J is TRBJ2-7 and V is TRBV28, with TRBD2 as a possible D gene (5 bases). Per germline, CDR1 MDHEN and CDR2 SYDVKM. The V gene lost 6 bases and the J gene lost 2 bases, with 11 bases spanning the gap. The CDR3 contains 13 residues. The CDR3 sequence is CASREHGAYEQYF. Here the CDR3 DNA reads TGTGCCAGCAGGGAACACGGGGCCTACGAGCAGTACTTC.

The chain uses TRBV19 and TRBJ1-1; 7 nucleotides align to TRBD1. V lost 8 bases, J lost 2 bases, and 8 bases stayed unmatched. Germline CDR1 is LNHDA and CDR2 is SQIVND (reference sequence). The CDR3 sequence is 14 residues long. The CDR3 bases are TGTGCCAGTCGTGAAGGGGGCCTTAACACTGAAGCTTTCTTT. It encodes CASREGGLNTEAFF.

This clone was picked up a small number of times. The chain couples TRBV6-2 or TRBV6-3 to TRBJ2-6; 9 nucleotides agree with TRBD1. Germline V gene sequence: CDR1 MNHEY, CDR2 SVGEGT. J lost 2 bases, V lost 2 bases, and 7 bases had no gene match. The CDR3 extends over 18 amino acids. This CDR3 reads CASSYRLDRGAGANVLTF. The CDR3 DNA reads TGTGCCAGCAGTTACCGCCTCGACAGGGGGGCTGGGGCCAACGTCCTGACTTTC.

The chain combines TRBV3-1 (or the pseudogene TRBV3-2) with TRBJ2-7, with a possible D match to TRBD2 (6 bases). CDR1 is LGHDT and CDR2 is YNNKEL in the germline V gene (reference sequence). The CDR3 is made up of 15 amino acids. V lost 1 base to trimming and J lost 2 bases, with 12 bases between them. CDR3 DNA sequence: TGTGCCAGCAGCCAAGTTTGGGACTCTACCTACGAGCAGTACTTC. The encoded protein is CASSQVWDSTYEQYF.

This rearrangement joins TRBV6-1 to TRBJ2-7; D is uncertain. This CDR3 has 15 amino acids. Deletions cut 1 base from V and 9 bases from J, with 19 bases between. Germline assignment: CDR1 MNHNS and CDR2 SASEGT. The CDR3 nucleotides are TGTGCCAGCAGTGAAGGACGGCGGTATTCTTTAGGGCAGTACTTC. It translates to CASSEGRRYSLGQYF.

This clone appeared once. The chain links TRBV9 to TRBJ2-3; a possible D gene is TRBD1 (6 bases). From germline, CDR1 is SGDLS and CDR2 YYNGEE. V was trimmed by 0 bases and J by 5 bases, leaving 13 bases between them. The CDR3 sequence is 15 residues long. For the CDR3, the DNA is TGTGCCAGCAGCGTAGACCAGGGGATGGGAGATACGCAGTATTTT. Its translation is CASSVDQGMGDTQYF.

The rearrangement links TRBV7-2 to TRBJ1-1; no clear D gene. Deletions cut 0 bases from V and 1 base from J, with 6 bases between. This CDR3 spans 14 amino acids. Germline CDR1 reads SGHTA; CDR2 reads FQGNSA. CDR3 protein: CASSLAAGNTEAFF. In nucleotides, the CDR3 is TGTGCCAGCAGCTTAGCGGCGGGGAACACTGAAGCTTTCTTT.

The chain's CDR3 is CASSPGQLNQPQHF. The CDR3 DNA follows: TGTGCCAGCAGCCCGGGACAGCTCAATCAGCCCCAGCATTTT. The genes are TRBV7-2 and TRBJ1-5; 7 bases are shared with TRBD1. Germline V CDR1 and CDR2: SGHTA, FQGNSA. With V trimmed by 5 bases and J by 3 bases, 4 bases remained unmatched. The CDR3 has 14 residues.

This chain joins TRBV4-1 and TRBJ2-2; D is undetermined. Germline lookup yields CDR1 MGHRA and CDR2 YSYEKL. The CDR3 is made up of 14 amino acids. Trimming took off 0 bases at V and 7 bases at J, with 9 bases between the two ends. The CDR3 DNA follows: TGCGCCAGCAGCCAAGATGAAACTTTCGGGGAGCTGTTTTTT. This translates into CASSQDETFGELFF.

This clone turned up a few times. The J gene is TRBJ1-2, the V gene TRBV10-2; 11 nucleotides match TRBD1. The CDR3 contains 15 residues. V was pared by 5 bases and J by 4 bases, with 6 bases of the junction left unmatched. Germline V gives CDR1 WSHSY, CDR2 SAAADI. The CDR3 sequence: CASSPGQGARYGYTF. In DNA form, the CDR3 reads TGCGCCAGCAGTCCCGGACAGGGGGCGCGCTATGGCTACACCTTC.

This chain uses TRBV5-8 with TRBJ1-5, with 9 bases that match TRBD1. The CDR3 has 16 residues. V shed 4 bases and J 4 bases; nucleotides not matched to a gene: 9. CDR1 SGHTS and CDR2 YDEGEE come from the germline V gene. The CDR3 protein is CASSLNYGTGNQPQHF. Here the CDR3 DNA reads TGTGCCAGCAGCCTTAACTACGGGACAGGGAATCAGCCCCAGCATTTT.

V gene TRBV9 combines with J gene TRBJ2-1; D ambiguous. Per germline, CDR1 SGDLS and CDR2 YYNGEE. There are 14 residues in the CDR3. Trimming left V 2 bases short and J 0 bases short, with 6 bases between. CDR3 nucleotide sequence: TGTGCCAGCAGCGTGGGCGCCTCCTACAATGAGCAGTTCTTC. This gives the protein CASSVGASYNEQFF. Drawing the rest from reference TRBV9 and TRBJ2-1, the complete variable domain is DSGVTQTPKHLITATGQRVTLRCSPRSGDLSVYWYQQSLDQGLQFLIQYYNGEERAKGNILERFSAQQFPDLHSELNLSSLELGDSALYFCASSVGASYNEQFFGPGTRLTVL.

J is TRBJ2-1 and V is TRBV18; D is undetermined. V shed 8 bases and J shed 9 bases, with 14 bases lying between them. The CDR3 is 12 amino acids. The germline V gene has CDR1 KGHSH and CDR2 LQKENI. The CDR3 is CASTKETFEQFF. The CDR3 region has the DNA TGTGCCAGCACCAAGGAGACGTTTGAGCAGTTCTTC.